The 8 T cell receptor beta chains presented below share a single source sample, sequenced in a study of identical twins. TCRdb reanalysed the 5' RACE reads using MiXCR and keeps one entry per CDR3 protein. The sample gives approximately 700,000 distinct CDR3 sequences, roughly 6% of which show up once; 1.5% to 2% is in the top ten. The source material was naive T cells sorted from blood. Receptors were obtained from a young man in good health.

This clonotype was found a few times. The CDR3 region is CASSFEWASGSLDTQYF. The CDR3 nucleotides read TGCGCCAGCAGCTTCGAATGGGCTAGCGGGAGTCTAGATACGCAGTATTTT. The chain is built from TRBV5-1 and TRBJ2-3, with 10 bases lining up with TRBD2. The CDR3 is 17 amino acids. Germline V gives CDR1 SGHRS, CDR2 YFSETQ. The V and J ends lost 2 bases and 5 bases, in that order; junction bases with no gene match: 11.

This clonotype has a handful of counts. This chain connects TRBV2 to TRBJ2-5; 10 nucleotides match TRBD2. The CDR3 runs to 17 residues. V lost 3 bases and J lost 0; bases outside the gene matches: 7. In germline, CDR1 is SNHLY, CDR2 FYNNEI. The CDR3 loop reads CASSDLAGERYQETQYF. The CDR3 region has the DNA TGTGCCAGCAGTGACCTAGCGGGAGAAAGGTACCAAGAGACCCAGTACTTC.

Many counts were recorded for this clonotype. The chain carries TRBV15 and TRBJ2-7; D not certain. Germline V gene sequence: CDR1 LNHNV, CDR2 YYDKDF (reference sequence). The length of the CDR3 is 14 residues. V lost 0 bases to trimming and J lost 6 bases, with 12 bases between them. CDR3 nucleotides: TGTGCCACCAGCAGAGATCTTGTTTTGGGCGAGCAGTACTTC. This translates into CATSRDLVLGEQYF. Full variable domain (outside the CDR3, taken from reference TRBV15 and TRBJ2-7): DAMVIQNPRYQVTQFGKPVTLSCSQTLNHNVMYWYQQKSSQAPKLLFHYYDKDFNNEADTPDNFQSRRPNTSFCFLDIRSPGLGDTAMYLCATSRDLVLGEQYFGPGTRLTVT.

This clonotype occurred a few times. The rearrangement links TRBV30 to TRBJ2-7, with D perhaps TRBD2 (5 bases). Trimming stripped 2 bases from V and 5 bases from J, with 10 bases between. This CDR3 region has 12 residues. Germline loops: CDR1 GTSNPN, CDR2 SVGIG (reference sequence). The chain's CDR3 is CAWSPTGDEQYF. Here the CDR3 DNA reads TGTGCCTGGAGTCCCACCGGGGACGAGCAGTACTTC.

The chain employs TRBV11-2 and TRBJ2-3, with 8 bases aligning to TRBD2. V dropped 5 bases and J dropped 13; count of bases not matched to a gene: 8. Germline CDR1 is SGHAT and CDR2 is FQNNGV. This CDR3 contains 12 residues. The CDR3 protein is CASSPGRVREYF. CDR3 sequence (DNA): TGTGCCAGCAGCCCCGGGAGGGTCCGGGAGTATTTT.

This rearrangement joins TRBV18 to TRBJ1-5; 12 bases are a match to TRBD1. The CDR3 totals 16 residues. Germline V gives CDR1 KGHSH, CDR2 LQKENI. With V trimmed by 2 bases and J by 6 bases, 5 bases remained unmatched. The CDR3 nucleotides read TGTGCCAGCTCACCAGGGACAGGGGGCGGTGGTCAGCCCCAGCATTTT. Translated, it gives CASSPGTGGGGQPQHF.

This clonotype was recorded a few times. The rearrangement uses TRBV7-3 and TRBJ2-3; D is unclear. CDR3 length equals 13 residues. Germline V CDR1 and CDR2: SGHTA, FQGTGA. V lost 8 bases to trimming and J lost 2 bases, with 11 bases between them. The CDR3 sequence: CASRLENTDTQYF. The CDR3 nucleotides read TGTGCCAGCCGACTTGAAAACACAGATACGCAGTATTTT.

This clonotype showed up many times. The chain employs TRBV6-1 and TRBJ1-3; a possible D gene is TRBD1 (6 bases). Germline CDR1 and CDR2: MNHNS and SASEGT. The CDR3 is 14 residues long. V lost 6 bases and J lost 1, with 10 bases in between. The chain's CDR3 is CASSRGGSGNTIYF. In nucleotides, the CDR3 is TGTGCCAGCAGCCGAGGGGGGTCTGGAAACACCATATATTTT.